These 10 T cell receptor beta chains were sequenced from one sample in a study of monozygotic twins with inflammatory bowel disease. Following a re-call of the 5' RACE reads, TCRdb has one entry per CDR3 protein and lacks DNA. This sample's table reports more than 120,000 distinct CDR3 sequences. The sequencing sample was made of blood. Source of these receptors: a human donor with ulcerative colitis or Crohn's disease, or a healthy co-twin of an affected twin (not recorded which).

The chain combines TRBV4-1 with TRBJ1-2. The germline V gene has CDR1 MGHRA and CDR2 YSYEKL. The CDR3 runs to 14 residues. The CDR3 here is CASSQAARADGYTF.

The rearrangement joins TRBV12-5 to TRBJ2-5. The length of the CDR3 is 13 residues. In germline, CDR1 is LGHNT, CDR2 FRNRAP. The CDR3 loop reads CASGLVIGDPQYF. The variable domain in full, with the rest retrieved from reference TRBV12-5 and TRBJ2-5, is DARVTQTPRHKVTEMGQEVTMRCQPILGHNTVFWYRQTMMQGLELLAYFRNRAPLDDSGMPKDRFSAEMPDATLATLKIQPSEPRDSAVYFCASGLVIGDPQYFGPGTRLLVL.

The V gene is TRBV11-1, the J gene TRBJ1-1. Per the germline V gene, CDR1 is SGHAT and CDR2 is FQDESV (reference sequence). The length of the CDR3 is 15 residues. The CDR3 sequence is CASSLEGFPNTEAFF.

J is TRBJ2-5 and V is TRBV7-3. This CDR3 is 14 amino acids long. CDR1 and CDR2 (germline): SGHTA, FQGTGA. This CDR3 is CASSPHTVGETQYF. Full variable domain (rest looked up from reference TRBV7-3 and TRBJ2-5): GAGVSQTPSNKVTEKGKYVELRCDPISGHTALYWYRQSLGQGPEFLIYFQGTGAADDSGLPNDRFFAVRPEGSVSTLKIQRTERGDSAVYLCASSPHTVGETQYFGPGTRLLVL.

This rearrangement joins TRBV29-1 to TRBJ2-1; absent DNA, TCRdb's TRBD1 call cannot be checked. CDR1 and CDR2 (germline): SQVTM, ANQGSEA. This CDR3 has 12 residues. The CDR3 protein is CSAVGTVNEQFF.

The chain is built from TRBV19 and TRBJ1-1; TCRdb indicates TRBD1, and absent DNA this call remains unverified. Germline V gene lookup returns CDR1 LNHDA and CDR2 SQIVND (reference sequence). The CDR3 consists of 13 residues. This CDR3 reads CASSSRGHTEAFF. Complete variable domain (other parts from reference TRBV19 and TRBJ1-1): DGGITQSPKYLFRKEGQNVTLSCEQNLNHDAMYWYRQDPGQGLRLIYYSQIVNDFQKGDIAEGYSVSREKKESFPLTVTSAQKNPTAFYLCASSSRGHTEAFFGQGTRLTVV.

The chain has TRBV18 and TRBJ2-5. The CDR3 is 13 residues long. Germline V lookup: CDR1 KGHSH, CDR2 LQKENI. This chain's CDR3 is CASSPPGAETQYF.

The chain recombines TRBV5-1 with TRBJ2-5; TCRdb calls TRBD1, which cannot be checked without DNA. Germline-derived CDR1 and CDR2 are SGHRS and YFSETQ. The CDR3 is made up of 15 amino acids. This CDR3 is CASSLGGFPQETQYF.

The rearrangement links TRBV2 to TRBJ2-7; as DNA is missing, the TRBD1 call by TCRdb cannot be tested. CDR1 is SNHLY and CDR2 is FYNNEI in the germline V gene. CDR3 length: 14 amino acids. The CDR3 spells CASSERRPPYEQYF.

The V call is TRBV20-1, the J call TRBJ1-4; TCRdb names TRBD1, which stays unverified in the absence of DNA. CDR1 is DFQATT and CDR2 is SNEGSKA in the germline V gene (reference sequence). CDR3 length: 20 amino acids. The CDR3 is CSALGSSLGQPIATNEKLFF.